This passage covers 9 T cell receptor beta chains from one sample sequenced in a study of sequential checkpoint blockade in melanoma. As to treatment: randomized to nivolumab then ipilimumab (arm A) or the reverse (arm B). Sequencing was performed with immunoSEQ multiplex PCR; in TCRdb, only in-frame clones are kept and a portion is missing. The table has about 19,000 clones, around two thirds seen once; the top ten hold roughly 20%. The sequencing here drew on CD8+ T cells sorted from blood (inferred from file names), taken from a patient given nivolumab and ipilimumab in sequence. The receptors shown here come from a human donor with melanoma.

J is TRBJ2-7 and V is TRBV30; 9 bases are a match to TRBD1. Trimming cost V 4 bases and J 4 bases; bases outside gene matches: 2. Germline V gene sequence: CDR1 GTSNPN, CDR2 SVGIG (reference sequence). CDR3 size: 12 residues. The DNA for the CDR3 is TGTGCCTGGACCGGGACAGGGTACGAGCAGTACTTC. It translates to CAWTGTGYEQYF.

In its sample, this clone was seen a few times. The V and J genes are TRBV15 and TRBJ2-1; 9 bases are shared with TRBD2. Germline-derived CDR1 and CDR2 are LNHNV and YYDKDF (reference sequence). V dropped 0 bases and J dropped 8; count of bases not matched to a gene: 5. The CDR3 is 15 residues long. CDR3 loop: CATSRDSGRIDEQFF. DNA for the CDR3: TGTGCCACCAGCAGAGATAGCGGGAGAATCGATGAGCAGTTCTTC.

The CDR3 bases are TGTGCCAGCAGTGGGACTAGCGACACAGATACGCAGTATTTT. Translated: CASSGTSDTDTQYF. The chain employs TRBV6-4 and TRBJ2-3; TRBD2 matches at 9 bases. With V trimmed by 4 bases and J by 2 bases, 1 base remained unmatched. This CDR3 contains 14 residues. Per germline, CDR1 MRHNA and CDR2 SNTAGT.

This clone has just a few counts. The chain uses TRBV7-9 and TRBJ2-3; 8 nucleotides agree with TRBD2. This CDR3 is built from 15 residues. The trim removed 5 bases at V and 2 bases at J, leaving 6 bases unmatched. Per the germline V gene, CDR1 is SEHNR and CDR2 is FQNEAQ (reference sequence). The CDR3: CASSPSGSFTDTQYF. The CDR3, as DNA: TGTGCCAGCAGCCCAAGCGGGAGTTTCACAGATACGCAGTATTTT.

This clone came up a few times. A far larger clone is a single base away, which makes a read error likely. CDR3 region: CASSPTTGANTEAFF. For the CDR3, the DNA is TGCGCCAGCAGCCCGACTACAGGGGCGAACACTGAAGCTTTCTTT. The rearrangement joins TRBV5-1 to TRBJ1-1; TRBD1 aligns across 7 bases. The CDR3 has 15 amino acids. Germline CDR1 and CDR2: SGHRS and YFSETQ. The V and J ends lost 4 bases and 1 base, in that order; junction bases with no gene match: 7.

The gene calls are TRBV27 and TRBJ1-5, with 7 bases matching TRBD1. The germline CDR1 and CDR2 sequences are MNHEY and SMNVEV (reference sequence). The CDR3 is made up of 14 amino acids. The ends lost 5 bases at V and 7 bases at J; junction bases unmatched: 8. The CDR3 bases are TGTGCCAGCAGTCCGAGGACAGGTTGGCAGCCCCAGCATTTT. The encoded protein is CASSPRTGWQPQHF.

The V and J genes are TRBV23-1 and TRBJ2-7; 10 bases line up with TRBD1. TRBV23-1 is sorted into the ORF group, with uncertain function. This CDR3 spans 13 amino acids. Losses at the gene ends were 4 bases for V and 3 bases for J; bases not matched to a gene: 0. CDR3 sequence reads: CASSRTGGYEQYF. The CDR3 DNA reads as TGCGCCAGCAGTCGGACAGGGGGCTACGAGCAGTACTTC.

This sequence joins TRBV15 and TRBJ1-1, with D perhaps TRBD1 (6 bases). Germline V CDR1 and CDR2: LNHNV, YYDKDF (reference sequence). This CDR3 has 18 residues. The V and J ends lost 0 bases and 1 base respectively, with 18 bases between them. DNA of the CDR3: TGTGCCACCAGCAGAGATGGAGTCCCAGGGGAAAAGAACACTGAAGCTTTCTTT. Translation gives CATSRDGVPGEKNTEAFF.

The CDR3 here is CASNSGGQETQYF. CDR3 nucleotides: TGTGCCAGCAATTCGGGGGGGCAAGAGACCCAGTACTTC. V is TRBV6-5 and J is TRBJ2-5; 8 bases align to TRBD2. The V segment lost 7 bases and the J segment 2 bases; nucleotides outside the gene matches: 3. Germline CDR1 MNHEY, CDR2 SVGAGI. This CDR3 region has 13 residues.